This TCR beta chain was profiled in a study of T-cell reconstitution after alpha-beta-depleted transplantation in children. A few counts support this clonotype. Its antigen is unidentified. Study-wide results and limits: Some patients showed high day-60 TCRbeta diversity, which derived from surviving recipient T cells and thymic progenitors. Newly made T cells mostly supplied T-cell counts and diversity one year after transplant. Expanded graft clones numbering several hundred reportedly gave rise to alpha-beta T cells about two months after transplant.

Germline CDR1 is KGHDR and CDR2 is SFDVKD. The CDR3 length is 15 residues. Trimming pared 0 bases from V and 0 bases from J, leaving 6 bases between. Construction of the TCRbeta library involved unique molecular identifiers. TCRdb recomputed calls from the PCR reads with MiXCR, one row per CDR3 protein. The sample consists of under 150,000 distinct CDR3 sequences, about 9.9% of them appearing once. This material consisted of PBMCs, mostly from graft donor cells, taken 180 days after TCRalphabeta/CD19-depleted stem cell transplant. The chain couples TRBV24-1 to TRBJ2-3; TRBD1 might be the D (6 bases). The clonotype was recovered from a girl in the first two years of life who had a stem cell transplant for combined immunodeficiency, so the T cells may come from the graft donor. The CDR3 DNA follows: TGTGCCACCAGTGATTTGGGGGGCAGCACAGATACGCAGTATTTT. It encodes CATSDLGGSTDTQYF.